Ten or more counts support the clone carrying this T cell receptor beta chain. What it binds is unknown. This entry comes from a study of T cells in Graves' hyperthyroidism and ophthalmopathy. Background on the study: Blood was drawn when the patient was first diagnosed and still untreated. General observations from the study: Ophthalmopathy was distinguished from stable hyperthyroidism by 13 V-J signatures.

TCR beta CDR3 regions were amplified from RNA. The HTBI primer set served for first-round RT-PCR of the TCR CDR3. TCRdb analysed the multiplex PCR reads with MiXCR anew, one entry per CDR3 protein. The table lists roughly 380,000 distinct CDR3 sequences, roughly 13% of them singletons. Between the trimmed V and J ends, which lost 5 bases and 0 bases, there was a span of 8 bases. Per germline, CDR1 SNHLY and CDR2 FYNNEI. This CDR3 region has 14 residues. Sequencing was carried out using blood. This TCR was sampled from a man aged 25 to 45 with Graves' hyperthyroidism that later progressed to Graves' ophthalmopathy. The gene calls are TRBV2 and TRBJ1-5; D may be TRBD1 (5 bases). CDR3 residues: CASSPQDSNQPQHF. For the CDR3, the DNA is TGTGCCAGCAGTCCACAGGATAGCAATCAGCCCCAGCATTTT.